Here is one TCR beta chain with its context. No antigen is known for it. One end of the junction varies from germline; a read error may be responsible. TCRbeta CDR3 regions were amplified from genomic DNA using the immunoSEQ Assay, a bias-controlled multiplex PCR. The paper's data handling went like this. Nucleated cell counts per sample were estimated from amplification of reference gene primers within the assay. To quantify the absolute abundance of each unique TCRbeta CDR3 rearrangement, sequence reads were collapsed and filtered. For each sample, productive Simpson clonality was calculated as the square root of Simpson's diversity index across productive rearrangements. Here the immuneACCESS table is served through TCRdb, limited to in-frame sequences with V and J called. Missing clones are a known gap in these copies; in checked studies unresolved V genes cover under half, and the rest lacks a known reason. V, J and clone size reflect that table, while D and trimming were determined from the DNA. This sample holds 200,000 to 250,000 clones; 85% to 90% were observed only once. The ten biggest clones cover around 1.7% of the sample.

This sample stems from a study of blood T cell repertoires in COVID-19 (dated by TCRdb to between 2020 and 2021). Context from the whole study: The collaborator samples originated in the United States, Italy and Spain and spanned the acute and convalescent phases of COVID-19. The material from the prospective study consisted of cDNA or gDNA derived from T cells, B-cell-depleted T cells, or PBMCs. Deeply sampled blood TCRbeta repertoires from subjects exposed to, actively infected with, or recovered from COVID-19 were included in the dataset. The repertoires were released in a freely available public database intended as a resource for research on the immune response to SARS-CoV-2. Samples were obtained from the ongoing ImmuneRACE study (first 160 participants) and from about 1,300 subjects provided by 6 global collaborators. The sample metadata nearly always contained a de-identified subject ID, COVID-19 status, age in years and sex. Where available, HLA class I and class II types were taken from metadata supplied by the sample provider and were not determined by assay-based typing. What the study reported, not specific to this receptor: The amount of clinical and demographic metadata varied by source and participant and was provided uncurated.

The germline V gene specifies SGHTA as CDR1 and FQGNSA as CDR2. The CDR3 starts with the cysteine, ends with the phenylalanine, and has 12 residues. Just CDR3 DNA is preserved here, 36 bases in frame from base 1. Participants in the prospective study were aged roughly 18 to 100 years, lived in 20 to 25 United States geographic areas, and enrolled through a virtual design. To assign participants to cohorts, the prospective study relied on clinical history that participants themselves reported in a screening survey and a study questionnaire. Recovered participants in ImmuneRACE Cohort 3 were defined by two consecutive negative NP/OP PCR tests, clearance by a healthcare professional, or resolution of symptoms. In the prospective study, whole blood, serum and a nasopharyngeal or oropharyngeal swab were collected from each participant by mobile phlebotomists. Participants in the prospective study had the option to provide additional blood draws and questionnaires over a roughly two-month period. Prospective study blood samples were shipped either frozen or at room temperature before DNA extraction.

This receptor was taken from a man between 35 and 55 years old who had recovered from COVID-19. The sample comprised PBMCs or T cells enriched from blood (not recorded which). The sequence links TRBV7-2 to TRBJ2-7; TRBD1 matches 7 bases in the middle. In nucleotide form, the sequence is TGTGCCAGCAGCTACTCCCAACAGGGGTACCTATTC. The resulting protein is CASSYSQQGYLF.